This T cell receptor (beta chain) was sequenced in a study of cytomegalovirus exposure and HLA in healthy donors. General study findings and limits: Because they were indistinguishable, some V segments, including TRBV6-2 and TRBV6-3, were excluded. Beyond CMV serostatus, there was no information to go on about immune exposure.

The V gene's germline CDR1 is PRHDT and CDR2 FYEKMQ (reference sequence). V dropped 4 bases and J dropped 5; count of bases not matched to a gene: 10. The CDR3 loop spans 15 amino acids. In the PCR, 60 Vbeta and 13 Jbeta primers were used. Libraries were prepared by immunoSEQ multiplex PCR; TCRdb keeps only in-frame clonotypes and omits some of them. Found here are under 200,000 clones, roughly two thirds of them singletons; the top ten hold approximately 2.8%. Donors sampled were nominally healthy, though unrecorded immune exposures were likely. This clone was observed once. Its target is not known. What was sequenced was PBMCs. This sequence joins TRBV13 and TRBJ2-5, with 7 bases that match TRBD1. The sequence was collected from a woman aged 30 to 39 in good health and CMV-seronegative. CDR3 nucleotides: TGTGCCAGCAGCTCCGGGACAGCCTATCAGGAGACCCAGTACTTC. This gives the protein CASSSGTAYQETQYF.